These 17 T cell receptor beta chains were all obtained from the same sample, sequenced in a study of shared clonotypes between healthy human individuals. Produced via immunoSEQ multiplex PCR; TCRdb's table is partial and in-frame only. The sample includes approximately 2.5 million clones, approximately 94% of them seen just once. Sequencing was done on a sample of naive CD4+ T cells from PBMCs. The sample's subset: CD45RA+ positively selected. The source is a man aged 18-30 years in good health. Some clones in this sample may be carry-over from other donors' samples.

V usage is TRBV5-1 and J usage is TRBJ1-1; perhaps TRBD1 as D (6 bases). Trimming left V 0 bases short and J 2 bases short, with 11 bases between. CDR1 and CDR2 from the germline V gene are SGHRS and YFSETQ. This CDR3 region has 15 residues. The CDR3 DNA reads TGCGCCAGCAGCTTGGTGGGGGCCGGAAACACTGAAGCTTTCTTT. Amino acids: CASSLVGAGNTEAFF.

This chain joins TRBV5-8 and TRBJ2-7; 7 nucleotides agree with TRBD1. CDR3 length: 15 residues. From germline, CDR1 is SGHTS and CDR2 YDEGEE. V was clipped by 4 bases and J by 4 bases; unmatched bases: 11. CDR3 in amino acids: CASSLKPGQSYEQYF. CDR3 DNA sequence: TGTGCCAGCAGCCTTAAACCGGGACAGAGTTACGAGCAGTACTTC.

The rearrangement uses TRBV12-5 and TRBJ2-2; D ambiguous. Germline V CDR1 and CDR2: LGHNT, FRNRAP. The CDR3 runs 15 residues. V lost 3 bases to trimming and J lost 2 bases, with 10 bases between them. For the CDR3, the DNA is TGTGCTAGTGGTTTTGTAACTCTCAACACCGGGGAGCTGTTTTTT. This sequence encodes CASGFVTLNTGELFF.

The V call is TRBV5-4, the J call TRBJ2-5, with 9 bases fitting TRBD2. This CDR3 has 14 residues. The junction had 3 bases not matched to a gene; V was cut back by 4 bases and J by 2 bases. In germline, CDR1 is SGHNT, CDR2 YYREEE (reference sequence). In DNA form, the CDR3 reads TGTGCCAGCAGCGTGAGCGGGAGGCAAGAGACCCAGTACTTC. It translates to CASSVSGRQETQYF.

The V gene is TRBV18, the J gene TRBJ2-5; 10 bases align to TRBD2. V lost 3 bases and J lost 2; bases outside the gene matches: 6. The germline gives CDR1 KGHSH, CDR2 LQKENI. CDR3 length: 16 amino acids. The CDR3 region is CASSPQLAGPQETQYF. CDR3 sequence (DNA): TGTGCCAGCTCACCCCAACTAGCGGGGCCTCAAGAGACCCAGTACTTC.

This chain connects TRBV2 to TRBJ2-3; 7 nucleotides agree with TRBD1. This CDR3 is 14 amino acids long. V gave up 6 bases and J gave up 7 bases; unmatched junction bases: 10. Germline loops: CDR1 SNHLY, CDR2 FYNNEI. CDR3 loop: CASSDDREMNTQYF. CDR3 bases: TGTGCCAGCAGCGACGACAGGGAGATGAATACGCAGTATTTT.

The genes are TRBV7-2 and TRBJ2-7; 7 nucleotides agree with TRBD2. Germline V gives CDR1 SGHTA, CDR2 FQGNSA. The CDR3 totals 14 residues. V lost 5 bases, J lost 4 bases, and 8 bases stayed unmatched. In nucleotides, the CDR3 is TGTGCCAGCAGCCCGGGGGGTAGCGGGTACGAGCAGTACTTC. Translating it yields CASSPGGSGYEQYF.

The rearrangement joins TRBV19 to TRBJ2-5, with unresolved D. Germline assignment: CDR1 LNHDA and CDR2 SQIVND (reference sequence). The CDR3 has 14 residues. V gave up 4 bases and J gave up 1 base, with 10 bases separating them. CDR3 sequence: CASSTADTQETQYF. CDR3 in DNA: TGTGCCAGTAGTACCGCAGACACCCAAGAGACCCAGTACTTC.

This chain links TRBV6-5 with TRBJ1-1, with TRBD1 matching over 8 bases. J was trimmed by 5 bases and V by 6 bases; bases with no gene match: 8. This CDR3 spans 14 amino acids. Germline V CDR1 and CDR2: MNHEY, SVGAGI. The CDR3 loop is CASSNWDRLTEAFF. In DNA, the CDR3 is TGTGCCAGCAGCAACTGGGACAGGTTAACTGAAGCTTTCTTT.

V and J are TRBV19 and TRBJ2-3; 11 bases line up with TRBD2. The CDR3 is made up of 15 amino acids. V lost 5 bases and J lost 1; bases outside the gene matches: 2. Per germline, CDR1 LNHDA and CDR2 SQIVND (reference sequence). The CDR3 is CASSVAGGGTDTQYF. DNA of the CDR3: TGTGCCAGTAGTGTAGCGGGAGGGGGCACAGATACGCAGTATTTT.

The genes are TRBV18 and TRBJ2-7; the match to TRBD1 covers 8 bases. Trimming cost V 2 bases and J 3 bases; bases outside gene matches: 6. CDR1 KGHSH and CDR2 LQKENI come from the germline V gene. The CDR3 is 15 amino acids. The CDR3 region has the DNA TGTGCCAGCTCACCATCGACAGGGGCCTTCTACGAGCAGTACTTC. Its protein is CASSPSTGAFYEQYF.

This rearrangement joins TRBV2 to TRBJ1-4, with D maybe TRBD1 (5 bases). There are 15 residues in the CDR3. The germline CDR1 and CDR2 sequences are SNHLY and FYNNEI. V was pared by 0 bases and J by 7 bases, with 12 bases between. The chain's CDR3 is CASSEAVGGVEKLFF. The CDR3 region has the DNA TGTGCCAGCAGTGAAGCCGTAGGAGGGGTTGAAAAACTGTTTTTT.

The V call is TRBV28, the J call TRBJ2-2, with TRBD1 matching over 7 bases. This CDR3 spans 14 amino acids. With 8 bases clipped from V and 3 bases from J, the junction kept 6 bases outside the gene matches. Germline assignment: CDR1 MDHEN and CDR2 SYDVKM. This CDR3 is CASLQGPYTGELFF. The CDR3 region has the DNA TGTGCCAGCTTACAGGGGCCCTACACCGGGGAGCTGTTTTTT.

CDR3 DNA sequence: TGTGCCAGCAGTGGACAGGGGCGAGGCTACACCTTC. Its translation: CASSGQGRGYTF. V and J are TRBV6-5 and TRBJ1-2; 9 nucleotides align to TRBD1. The germline V gene encodes CDR1 MNHEY and CDR2 SVGAGI. This CDR3 is 12 amino acids long. V was clipped by 5 bases and J by 8 bases; unmatched bases: 3.

Turning to this clone: In the same sample, other DNA sequences code for this CDR3. The chain employs TRBV6-1 and TRBJ1-5; 7 bases line up with TRBD1. CDR1 and CDR2 from the germline V gene are MNHNS and SASEGT. V dropped 6 bases and J dropped 5; count of bases not matched to a gene: 7. This CDR3 has 14 amino acids. The CDR3 DNA is TGTGCCAGCAGGGGGACCGGACAGGATCAGCCCCAGCATTTT. Amino acid sequence: CASRGTGQDQPQHF.

The V gene is TRBV28, the J gene TRBJ1-5; D might be TRBD1 (6 bases). The CDR3 loop spans 15 amino acids. CDR1 is MDHEN, CDR2 SYDVKM, per germline. The V end was cut by 8 bases, the J end by 6 bases, with 20 bases between. The DNA for the CDR3 is TGTGCCAGCGTCCTGACACAGGGTAGAAGTCAGCCCCAGCATTTT. Protein sequence: CASVLTQGRSQPQHF.

V usage is TRBV10-2 and J usage is TRBJ2-1; 14 bases line up with TRBD2. V lost 0 bases, J lost 2 bases, and 0 bases stayed unmatched. CDR1 and CDR2 (germline): WSHSY, SAAADI. The CDR3 loop spans 17 amino acids. The CDR3 sequence is CASSESTSGRAYNEQFF. The DNA for the CDR3 is TGCGCCAGCAGTGAGTCGACTAGCGGGAGGGCCTACAATGAGCAGTTCTTC.